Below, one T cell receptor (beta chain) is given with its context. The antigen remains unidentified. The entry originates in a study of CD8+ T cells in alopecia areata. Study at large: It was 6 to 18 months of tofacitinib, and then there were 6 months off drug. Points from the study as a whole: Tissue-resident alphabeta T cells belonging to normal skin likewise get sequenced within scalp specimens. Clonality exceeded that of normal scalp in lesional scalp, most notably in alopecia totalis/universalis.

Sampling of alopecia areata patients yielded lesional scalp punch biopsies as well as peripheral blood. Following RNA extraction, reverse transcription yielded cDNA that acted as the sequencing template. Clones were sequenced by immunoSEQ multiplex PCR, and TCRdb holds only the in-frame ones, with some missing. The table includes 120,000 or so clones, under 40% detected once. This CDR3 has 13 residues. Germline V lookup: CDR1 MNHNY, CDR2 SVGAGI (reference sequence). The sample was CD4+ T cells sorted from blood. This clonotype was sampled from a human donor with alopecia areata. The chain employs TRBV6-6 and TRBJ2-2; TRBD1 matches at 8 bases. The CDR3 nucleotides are TGTGTCGTTCCGGGACAGGCCCCCGGGGAGCTGTTTTTT. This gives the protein CVVPGQAPGELFF.